Presented here are 9 T cell receptor beta chains from one specimen sequenced in a study of cytomegalovirus exposure and HLA in healthy donors. Primers: 60 Vbeta forward and 13 Jbeta reverse. Profiled with immunoSEQ multiplex PCR; TCRdb holds only in-frame clones, not every one. Of some 180,000 clones listed, around three quarters were seen once; the top ten hold around 14%. Source material: PBMCs. The receptors here all came from a woman in her twenties or thirties in good health and CMV-seropositive.

This clone was counted once. This chain joins TRBV5-6 and TRBJ1-5, with TRBD1 as a possible D gene (5 bases). V was clipped by 0 bases and J by 0 bases, with 10 bases between them. Germline assignment: CDR1 SGHDT and CDR2 YYEEEE. The CDR3 runs to 16 residues. The CDR3 nucleotides are TGTGCCAGCAGCTTGGCCGGGGGGTATAGCAATCAGCCCCAGCATTTT. Amino acid sequence: CASSLAGGYSNQPQHF.

The chain carries TRBV11-2 and TRBJ2-7; TRBD2 aligns across 15 bases. Trimming took 4 bases from V and 6 from J; bases not matched to a gene: 13. This CDR3 region has 18 residues. Germline assignment: CDR1 SGHAT and CDR2 FQNNGV. CDR3 region: CASSSRTSGRAPLSEQYF. The CDR3 nucleotides read TGTGCCAGCAGCTCGAGGACTAGCGGGAGGGCCCCCCTGAGCGAGCAGTACTTC.

This CDR3 is CASSRILSASGFSYEQYF. As DNA, the CDR3 is TGTGCCAGCAGCCGCATCCTGAGCGCTAGCGGGTTTTCCTACGAGCAGTACTTC. The rearrangement joins TRBV5-4 to TRBJ2-7, with 8 bases identical to TRBD2. The CDR3 is 18 residues long. Unmatched junction bases numbered 16, after V lost 4 bases and J lost 1 base. Germline CDR1 SGHNT, CDR2 YYREEE (reference sequence).

The chain combines TRBV6-6 with TRBJ2-7; no reliable D call. Deletions cut 6 bases from V and 3 bases from J, with 15 bases between. From germline, CDR1 is MNHNY and CDR2 SVGAGI (reference sequence). The CDR3 loop spans 14 amino acids. CDR3 sequence reads: CASRRPGSSYEQYF. CDR3 nucleotides: TGTGCCAGCAGAAGACCAGGATCGAGCTACGAGCAGTACTTC.

V and J are TRBV4-2 and TRBJ1-1; unclear D gene. The CDR3 covers 13 residues. Germline V CDR1 and CDR2: LGHNA, YNFKEQ. Trimming removed 4 bases from V and 5 bases from J, with 11 bases in between. DNA of the CDR3: TGTGCCAGCAGCCTCGCAACGGGGACTGAAGCTTTCTTT. It is translated as CASSLATGTEAFF.

This clone was counted a single time. The chain links TRBV5-1 to TRBJ1-2; 10 nucleotides match TRBD1. This CDR3 is 15 amino acids long. The V and J ends lost 4 bases and 4 bases, in that order; junction bases with no gene match: 7. Germline loops: CDR1 SGHRS, CDR2 YFSETQ. The CDR3 coding sequence is TGCGCCAGCAGCAGGGAGACAGGGGGCGCCTATGGCTACACCTTC. Amino acid sequence: CASSRETGGAYGYTF.

The chain joins TRBV19 to TRBJ1-5; the D gene is possibly TRBD1 (5 bases). CDR1 is LNHDA, CDR2 SQIVND, per germline (reference sequence). V lost 5 bases, J lost 5 bases, and 10 bases lay in between. The CDR3 is made up of 13 amino acids. The CDR3 region has the DNA TGTGCCAGTAGTCAGGTCAGGGATCAGCCCCAGCATTTT. It translates to CASSQVRDQPQHF.

This chain connects TRBV11-2 to TRBJ1-6, with 11 bases aligning to TRBD1. The trim removed 1 base at V and 9 bases at J, leaving 11 bases unmatched. The CDR3 runs 18 residues. Germline CDR1 reads SGHAT; CDR2 reads FQNNGV. CDR3 region: CASSLGGLQGQGGSPLHF. The CDR3 DNA reads as TGTGCCAGCAGCTTAGGAGGGTTGCAGGGACAGGGGGGTTCACCCCTCCACTTT. Drawing the rest from reference TRBV11-2 and TRBJ1-6, the complete variable domain is EAGVAQSPRYKIIEKRQSVAFWCNPISGHATLYWYQQILGQGPKLLIQFQNNGVVDDSQLPKDRFSAERLKGVDSTLKIQPAKLEDSAVYLCASSLGGLQGQGGSPLHFGNGTRLTVT.

The chain has TRBV28 and TRBJ1-2; 7 positions agree with TRBD1. Germline V gene sequence: CDR1 MDHEN, CDR2 SYDVKM. This CDR3 is built from 17 residues. The ends lost 5 bases at V and 0 bases at J; junction bases unmatched: 12. The CDR3 reads CASSPGQEKNTNYGYTF. Here the CDR3 DNA reads TGTGCCAGCAGTCCTGGACAGGAAAAAAATACTAACTATGGCTACACCTTC.